This T cell receptor beta chain derives from a study of T cell changes during pregnancy in multiple sclerosis. Sequencing used immunoSEQ multiplex PCR; TCRdb keeps in-frame clones, though not all of them. The table lists about 46,000 clones, approximately 90% of them singletons, with about 2.6% in the top ten. The CDR3 consists of 14 residues. V shed 0 bases and J shed 9 bases, with 12 bases lying between them. CDR1 and CDR2 from the germline V gene are MRHNA and SNTAGT. This clone was seen more than once but under ten times. The genes are TRBV6-4 and TRBJ2-1, with D possibly TRBD2 on 6 matching bases. This receptor was identified in a female donor with multiple sclerosis, enrolled in a pregnancy study. The sequences come from CD8+ T cells from peripheral blood mononuclear cells, collected in the second trimester of pregnancy. CDR3 bases: TGTGCCAGCAGTGACTCCTCGGGGGAAACTGAGCAGTTCTTC. This encodes CASSDSSGETEQFF.